These T cell receptor beta chains were read from a single sample in a study of cytomegalovirus exposure and HLA in healthy donors. The assay was immunoSEQ multiplex PCR, and TCRdb's table has in-frame clones only and misses some. The sample contains under 150,000 clones, around 85% of which appear only once. The sample comprised PBMCs. The receptors here all came from a boy between 10 and 17 years old in good health and CMV-seronegative. Each CDR3 is given with its conserved first and last residue. Each record gives: D gene, J gene, V gene, clone size, CDR3 length, CDR3 DNA, CDR3 protein. D genes are given only for firm matches. Size is omitted from some rows. Given values are once, few, many or a class for expanded clones.

>TRBD1|TRBJ2-2|TRBV4-1|-|15
TGCGCCAGCAGCCTGCGAGGGGGCCAGGGCGGGGAGCTGTTTTTT
CASSLRGGQGGELFF
>TRBD1|TRBJ2-1|TRBV18|-|13
TGTGCCAGCTCACCGGACAGGGGGAATGAGCAGTTCTTC
CASSPDRGNEQFF
>-|TRBJ2-5|TRBV7-2|-|11
TGTGCCAGCAGCTCCGTAGAGACCCAGTACTTC
CASSSVETQYF
>-|TRBJ1-2|TRBV5-5|-|13
TGTGCCAGCAGCTTGCAGGGTTCGGGTGGCTACACCTTC
CASSLQGSGGYTF
>-|TRBJ1-5|TRBV5-8|-|14
TGTGCCAGCAGCTTTTGGGGGCTGGATCAACCCCAGCATTTT
CASSFWGLDQPQHF
>-|TRBJ1-1|TRBV5-1|few|14
TGCGCCAGCAGCTTGGGGCAGGGTATATCTGAAGCTTTCTTT
CASSLGQGISEAFF
>TRBD1|TRBJ2-7|TRBV7-9|-|15
TGTGCCAGCACACCAGACAGGGCCCTCTTTTACGAGCAGTACTTC
CASTPDRALFYEQYF
>-|TRBJ2-3|TRBV5-4|-|18
TGTGCCAGCAGCTTGGCCGATTATGGGGCTAGTACCACAGATACGCAGTATTTT
CASSLADYGASTTDTQYF
>TRBD1|TRBJ1-4|TRBV4-2|-|16
TGTGCCAGCAGCCAGGGTCCGGGACAGGGGAATGAAAAACTGTTTTTT
CASSQGPGQGNEKLFF
>-|TRBJ2-1|TRBV4-2|-|18
TGTGCCAGCAGCCAAGATCCTCCCGCGTTGGGGAGATACAATGAGCAGTTCTTC
CASSQDPPALGRYNEQFF
>TRBD1|TRBJ1-4|TRBV2|-|14
TGTGCCACCAGAACGGACAGGGTTATTGAAAAACTGTTTTTT
CATRTDRVIEKLFF
>-|TRBJ1-1|TRBV5-4|-|12
TGTGCCAGCAGCCCCCCGGGAGGGGTTGCTTTCTTT
CASSPPGGVAFF
>-|TRBJ1-2|TRBV6-5|-|14
TGTGCCAGCCAAAAACACGGTCTAGCCTATGGCTACACCTTC
CASQKHGLAYGYTF
>-|TRBJ1-5|TRBV6-6|-|16
TGTGCCAGCAGTTACGTTTCACAGGTCGGCAATCAGCCCCAGCATTTT
CASSYVSQVGNQPQHF
>-|TRBJ1-6|TRBV30|-|13
TGTGCCTGGATTCCGGGCTATAATTCACCCCTCCACTTT
CAWIPGYNSPLHF
>-|TRBJ2-4|TRBV7-8|-|14
TGTGCCAGCAGCCGTGGGGGGGGCCAAAACATTCAGTACTTC
CASSRGGGQNIQYF
>TRBD2|TRBJ2-3|TRBV9|-|16
TGTGCCAGCAGCGTAGAAAGCGGGAGGGGATCAGATACGCAGTATTTT
CASSVESGRGSDTQYF
>-|TRBJ2-7|TRBV7-2|-|12
TGTGCCAGCACTGGAGGCTCCTACGAGCAGTACTTC
CASTGGSYEQYF
>TRBD2|TRBJ2-7|TRBV6-1|once|17
TGTGCCAGCAGTGAACGTCCCGGGACTAGCGGACCCTACGAGCAGTACTTC
CASSERPGTSGPYEQYF
>-|TRBJ2-7|TRBV25-1|-|16
TGTGCCAGCAGTCAAAGGCAGGGTATGGGCCCCTACGAGCAGTACTTC
CASSQRQGMGPYEQYF
>TRBD2|TRBJ2-7|TRBV30|-|15
TGTGCCTGGAGTGTACGGGGGGTAGCGGGAGACGAGCAGTACTTC
CAWSVRGVAGDEQYF